This TCR beta chain was sequenced for a study of blood T cell repertoires in COVID-19. Study context: Researchers got acute and convalescent COVID-19 samples from the United States, Italy and Spain.

Authors' analysis steps: It was from reference gene primer amplification that nucleated cell counts were estimated. Clones were read by immunoSEQ multiplex PCR, and TCRdb kept only the in-frame ones, dropping some. That table furnishes V, J and clone size, whereas the DNA furnished D and trimming. The profile shows under 45,000 clones, 75% to 80% of them singletons. The CDR3 covers 15 residues. V lost 7 bases and J 2 bases, leaving 15 bases between the germline ends. The germline V gene has CDR1 LNHDA and CDR2 SQIVND (reference sequence). Sample: peripheral blood. This sequence originates from a woman aged 70-85 years with acute or convalescent COVID-19. The genes are TRBV19 and TRBJ1-5; D might be TRBD1 (5 bases). As DNA, the CDR3 is TGTGCCAGTACGGGTGGACAAGGGGGCAATCAGCCCCAGCATTTT. Amino acid sequence: CASTGGQGGNQPQHF.